This T cell receptor beta chain was recorded in a study of cytomegalovirus exposure and HLA in healthy donors. CDR1 and CDR2 from the germline V gene are MNHEY and SMNVEV (reference sequence). V was trimmed by 3 bases and J by 0 bases, leaving 12 bases between them. The CDR3 length is 15 residues. PCR was performed using 60 Vbeta and 13 Jbeta primers. The table came from immunoSEQ multiplex PCR; TCRdb's copy has only in-frame clones and leaves some out. This table holds about 160,000 clones, over 65% found once. Sequencing used PBMCs. The TCR originated in a woman in her 40s in good health and CMV-seronegative. The chain joins TRBV27 to TRBJ2-7; no reliable D call. CDR3 sequence reads: CASSLAGTSSYEQYF. The CDR3 coding sequence is TGTGCCAGCAGTTTGGCAGGAACGAGCTCCTACGAGCAGTACTTC.